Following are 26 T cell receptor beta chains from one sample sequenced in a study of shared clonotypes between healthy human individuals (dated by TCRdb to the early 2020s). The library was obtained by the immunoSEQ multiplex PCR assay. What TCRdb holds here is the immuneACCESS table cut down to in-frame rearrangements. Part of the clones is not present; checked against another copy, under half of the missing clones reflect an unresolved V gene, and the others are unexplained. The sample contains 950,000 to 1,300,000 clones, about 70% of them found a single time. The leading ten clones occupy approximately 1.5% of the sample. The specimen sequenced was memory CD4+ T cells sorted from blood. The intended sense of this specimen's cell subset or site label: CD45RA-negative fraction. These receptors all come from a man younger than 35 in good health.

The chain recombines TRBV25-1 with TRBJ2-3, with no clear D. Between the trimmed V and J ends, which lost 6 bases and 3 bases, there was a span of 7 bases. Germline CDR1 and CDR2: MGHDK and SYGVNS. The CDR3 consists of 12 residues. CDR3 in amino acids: CASRGSTDTQYF. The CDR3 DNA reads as TGTGCCAGCAGGGGGTCGACAGATACGCAGTATTTT.

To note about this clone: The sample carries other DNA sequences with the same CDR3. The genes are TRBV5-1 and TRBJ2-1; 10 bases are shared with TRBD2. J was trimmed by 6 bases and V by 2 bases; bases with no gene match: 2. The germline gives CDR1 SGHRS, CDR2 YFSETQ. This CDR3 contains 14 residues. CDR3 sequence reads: CASSLGLAVNEQFF. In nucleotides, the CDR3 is TGCGCCAGCAGCTTAGGACTAGCGGTCAATGAGCAGTTCTTC.

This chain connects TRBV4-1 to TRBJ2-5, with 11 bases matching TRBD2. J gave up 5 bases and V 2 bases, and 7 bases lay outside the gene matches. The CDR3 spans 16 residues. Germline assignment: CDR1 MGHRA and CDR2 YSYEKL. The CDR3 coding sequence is TGCGCCAGCAGCCAACGGCTTAGCGGGGGGGCGGAGACCCAGTACTTC. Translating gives CASSQRLSGGAETQYF.

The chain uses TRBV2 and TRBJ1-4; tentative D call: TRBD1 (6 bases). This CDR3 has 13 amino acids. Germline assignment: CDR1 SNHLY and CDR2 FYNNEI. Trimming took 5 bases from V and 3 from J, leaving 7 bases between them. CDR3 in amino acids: CASSRQANEKLFF. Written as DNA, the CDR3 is TGTGCCAGCAGTAGACAGGCTAATGAAAAACTGTTTTTT. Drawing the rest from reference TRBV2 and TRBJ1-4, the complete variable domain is EPEVTQTPSHQVTQMGQEVILRCVPISNHLYFYWYRQILGQKVEFLVSFYNNEISEKSEIFDDQFSVERPDGSNFTLKIRSTKLEDSAMYFCASSRQANEKLFFGSGTQLSVL.

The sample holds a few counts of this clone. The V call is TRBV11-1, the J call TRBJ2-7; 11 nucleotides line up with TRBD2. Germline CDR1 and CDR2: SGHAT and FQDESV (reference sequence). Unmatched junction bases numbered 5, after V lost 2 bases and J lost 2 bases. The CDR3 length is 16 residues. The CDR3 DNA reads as TGTGCCAGCAGCTTATCCCTGACTAGCGGGGCCTACGAGCAGTACTTC. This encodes CASSLSLTSGAYEQYF.

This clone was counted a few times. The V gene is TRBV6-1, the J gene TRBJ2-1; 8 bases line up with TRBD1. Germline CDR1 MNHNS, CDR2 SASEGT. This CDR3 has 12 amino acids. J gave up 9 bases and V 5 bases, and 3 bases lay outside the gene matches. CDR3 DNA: TGTGCCAGCAGTTGGACAGGGTTTGAGCAGTTCTTC. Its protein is CASSWTGFEQFF.

CDR3 nucleotide sequence: TGTGCCAGCGGGTCGGACAGGAGCTCCTATAATTCACCCCTCCACTTT. This gives the protein CASGSDRSSYNSPLHF. The chain employs TRBV27 and TRBJ1-6; 7 bases are shared with TRBD1. The V gene end was trimmed by 8 bases and the J gene end by 0 bases; junction bases not matched to a gene: 7. This CDR3 is built from 16 residues. The germline V gene has CDR1 MNHEY and CDR2 SMNVEV (reference sequence).

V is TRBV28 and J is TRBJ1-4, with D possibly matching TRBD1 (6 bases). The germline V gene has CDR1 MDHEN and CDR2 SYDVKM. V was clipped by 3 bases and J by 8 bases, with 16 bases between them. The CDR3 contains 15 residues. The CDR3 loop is CASSLGGTGWEKLFF. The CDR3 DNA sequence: TGTGCCAGCAGTTTGGGGGGAACAGGGTGGGAAAAACTGTTTTTT.

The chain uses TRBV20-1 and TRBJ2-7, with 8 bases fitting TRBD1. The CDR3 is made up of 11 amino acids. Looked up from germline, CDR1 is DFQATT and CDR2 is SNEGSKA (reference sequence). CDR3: CSPDRENEQYF. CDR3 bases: TGCAGCCCGGACAGGGAGAACGAGCAGTACTTC.

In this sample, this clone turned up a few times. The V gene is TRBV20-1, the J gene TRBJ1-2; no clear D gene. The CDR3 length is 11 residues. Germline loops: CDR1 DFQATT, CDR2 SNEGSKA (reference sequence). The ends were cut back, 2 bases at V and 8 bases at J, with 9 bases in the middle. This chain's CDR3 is CSARNPGGYTF. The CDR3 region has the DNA TGCAGTGCTAGAAATCCGGGCGGCTACACCTTC.

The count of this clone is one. CDR3 bases: TGTGCCAGCAGCTTTGGGCAGGGATGGGACACCATATATTTT. It specifies CASSFGQGWDTIYF. The J gene is TRBJ1-3, the V gene TRBV5-6; maybe TRBD1 (5 bases). CDR3 length equals 14 residues. Trimming took off 2 bases at V and 8 bases at J, with 14 bases between the two ends. Germline V CDR1 and CDR2: SGHDT, YYEEEE.

CDR3 sequence (DNA): TGTGCCAGCACCGGTACCGGGAGCCGCGAGACCCAGTACTTC. This encodes CASTGTGSRETQYF. This chain joins TRBV6-5 and TRBJ2-5; a weak D match, TRBD2 (6 bases). From germline, CDR1 is MNHEY and CDR2 SVGAGI. The germline V and J ends were trimmed by 7 bases and 5 bases, with 17 bases remaining between them. The CDR3 length is 14 residues.

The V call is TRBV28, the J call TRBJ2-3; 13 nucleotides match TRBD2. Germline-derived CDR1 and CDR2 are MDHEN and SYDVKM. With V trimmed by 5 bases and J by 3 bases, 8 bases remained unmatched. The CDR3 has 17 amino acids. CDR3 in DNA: TGTGCCAGCAGTGTTTCCGGGACTAGCGGGGAGACAGATACGCAGTATTTT. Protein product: CASSVSGTSGETDTQYF.

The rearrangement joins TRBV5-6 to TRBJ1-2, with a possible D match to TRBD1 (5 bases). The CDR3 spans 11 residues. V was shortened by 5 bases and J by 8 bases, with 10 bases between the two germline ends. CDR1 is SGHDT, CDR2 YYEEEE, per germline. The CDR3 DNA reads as TGTGCCAGCAGGATGACAGAGGGCTACACCTTC. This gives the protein CASRMTEGYTF.

CDR3 coding DNA: TGTGCCACCAGCAGAGGGTTGGAAAGAAAAACAGATACGCAGTATTTT. Translated: CATSRGLERKTDTQYF. V usage is TRBV15 and J usage is TRBJ2-3; D gene uncertain. Deletions cut 1 base from V and 3 bases from J, with 14 bases between. Germline CDR1 is LNHNV and CDR2 is YYDKDF (reference sequence). CDR3 length: 16 amino acids.

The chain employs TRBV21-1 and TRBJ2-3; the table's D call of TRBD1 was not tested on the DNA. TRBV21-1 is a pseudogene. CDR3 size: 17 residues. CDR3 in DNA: TGTGCCAGCCCGTTTGGCCAAGGACAGGGAAGCACAGATACGCAGTATTTT. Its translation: CASPFGQGQGSTDTQYF.

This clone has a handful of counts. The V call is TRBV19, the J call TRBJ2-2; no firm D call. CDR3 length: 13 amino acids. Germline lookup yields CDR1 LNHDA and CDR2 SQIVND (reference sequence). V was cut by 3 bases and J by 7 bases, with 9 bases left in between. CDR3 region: CASSIRSHGELFF. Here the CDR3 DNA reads TGTGCCAGTAGTATTAGGAGTCACGGGGAGCTGTTTTTT.

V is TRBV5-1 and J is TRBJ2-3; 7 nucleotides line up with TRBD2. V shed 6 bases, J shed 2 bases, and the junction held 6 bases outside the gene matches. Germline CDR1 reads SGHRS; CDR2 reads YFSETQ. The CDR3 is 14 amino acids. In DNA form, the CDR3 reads TGCGCCAGCAACTTTGGGACTACCACAGATACGCAGTATTTT. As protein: CASNFGTTTDTQYF.

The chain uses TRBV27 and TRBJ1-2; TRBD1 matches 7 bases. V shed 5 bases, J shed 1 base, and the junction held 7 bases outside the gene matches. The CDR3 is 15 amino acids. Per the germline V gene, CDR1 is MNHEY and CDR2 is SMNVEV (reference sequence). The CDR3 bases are TGTGCCAGCAGTGGGGCAGGGGGGAATAACTATGGCTACACCTTC. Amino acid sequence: CASSGAGGNNYGYTF.

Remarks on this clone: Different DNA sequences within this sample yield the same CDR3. CDR3 sequence: CASSSGTGGYGYTF. Written as DNA, the CDR3 is TGTGCCAGCAGTTCCGGCACAGGGGGCTATGGCTACACCTTC. The chain uses TRBV28 and TRBJ1-2, with 8 bases matching TRBD1. The V gene end was trimmed by 4 bases and the J gene end by 4 bases; junction bases not matched to a gene: 5. Looked up from germline, CDR1 is MDHEN and CDR2 is SYDVKM. CDR3 size: 14 residues.

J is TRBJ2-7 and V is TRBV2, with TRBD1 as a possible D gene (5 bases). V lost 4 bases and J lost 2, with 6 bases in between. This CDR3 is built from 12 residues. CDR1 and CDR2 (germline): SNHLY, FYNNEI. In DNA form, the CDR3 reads TGTGCCAGCAGTGGACAGACCTACGAGCAGTACTTC. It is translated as CASSGQTYEQYF.

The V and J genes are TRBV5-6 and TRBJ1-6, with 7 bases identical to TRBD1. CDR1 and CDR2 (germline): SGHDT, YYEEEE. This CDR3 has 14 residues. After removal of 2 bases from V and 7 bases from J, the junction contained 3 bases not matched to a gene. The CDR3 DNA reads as TGTGCCAGCAGCTTCGGGGACAGAAATTCACCCCTCCACTTT. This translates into CASSFGDRNSPLHF. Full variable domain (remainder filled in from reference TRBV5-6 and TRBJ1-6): DAGVTQSPTHLIKTRGQQVTLRCSPKSGHDTVSWYQQALGQGPQFIFQYYEEEERQRGNFPDRFSGHQFPNYSSELNVNALLLGDSALYLCASSFGDRNSPLHFGNGTRLTVT.

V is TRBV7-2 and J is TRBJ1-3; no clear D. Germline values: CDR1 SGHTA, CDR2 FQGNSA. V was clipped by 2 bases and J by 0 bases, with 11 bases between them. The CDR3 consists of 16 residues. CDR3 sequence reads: CASSLIGRLSGNTIYF. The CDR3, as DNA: TGTGCCAGCAGCTTAATCGGTAGACTCTCTGGAAACACCATATATTTT.

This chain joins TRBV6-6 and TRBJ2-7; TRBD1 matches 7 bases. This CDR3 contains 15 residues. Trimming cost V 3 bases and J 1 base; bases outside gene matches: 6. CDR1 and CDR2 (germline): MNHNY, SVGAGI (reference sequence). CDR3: CASSYSTGMSYEQYF. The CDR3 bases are TGTGCCAGCAGTTATTCGACAGGGATGTCCTACGAGCAGTACTTC.

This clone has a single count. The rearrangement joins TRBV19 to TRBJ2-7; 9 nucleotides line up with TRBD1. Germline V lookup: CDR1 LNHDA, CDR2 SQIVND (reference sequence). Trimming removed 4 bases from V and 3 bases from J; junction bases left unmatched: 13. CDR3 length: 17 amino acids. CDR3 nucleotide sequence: TGTGCCAGTAGTAAATCCCCTGTGGGGACAGGGATCTACGAGCAGTACTTC. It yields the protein CASSKSPVGTGIYEQYF. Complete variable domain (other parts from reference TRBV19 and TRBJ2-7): DGGITQSPKYLFRKEGQNVTLSCEQNLNHDAMYWYRQDPGQGLRLIYYSQIVNDFQKGDIAEGYSVSREKKESFPLTVTSAQKNPTAFYLCASSKSPVGTGIYEQYFGPGTRLTVT.

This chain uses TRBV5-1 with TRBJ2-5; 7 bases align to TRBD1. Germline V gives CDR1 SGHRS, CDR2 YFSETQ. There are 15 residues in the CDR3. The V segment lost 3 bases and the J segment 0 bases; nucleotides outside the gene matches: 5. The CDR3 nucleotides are TGCGCCAGCAGCTACAACAGGGGAGACCAAGAGACCCAGTACTTC. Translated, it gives CASSYNRGDQETQYF.